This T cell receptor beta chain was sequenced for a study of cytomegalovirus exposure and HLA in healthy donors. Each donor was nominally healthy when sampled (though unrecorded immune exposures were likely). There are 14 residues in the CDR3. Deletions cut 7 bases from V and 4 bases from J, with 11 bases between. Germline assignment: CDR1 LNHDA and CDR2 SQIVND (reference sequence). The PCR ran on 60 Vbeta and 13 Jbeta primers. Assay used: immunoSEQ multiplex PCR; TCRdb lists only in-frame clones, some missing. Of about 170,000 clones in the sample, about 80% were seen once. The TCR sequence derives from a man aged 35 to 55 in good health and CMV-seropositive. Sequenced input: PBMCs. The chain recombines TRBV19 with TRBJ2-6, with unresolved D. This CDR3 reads CASKKIRGANVLTF. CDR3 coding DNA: TGTGCCAGTAAGAAGATCAGAGGGGCCAACGTCCTGACTTTC.